This TCR beta chain was sequenced for a study of glioma-infiltrating T cells after dendritic cell vaccination. The PCR used 60 V beta and 13 J beta primers. Sequenced by immunoSEQ multiplex PCR; TCRdb stores in-frame clones only, minus some. Seen here are just under 100,000 clones, 65% to 85% observed once, and the top ten hold about 5.7%. Germline V gene data show CDR1 as GTSNPN and CDR2 as SVGIG (reference sequence). With 3 bases removed from V and 6 bases from J, the gap between germline ends came to 11 bases. This CDR3 has 13 residues. Stated time point: after dendritic cell vaccination, including at tumor progression/relapse.

The source material was blood, sampled after dendritic cell vaccination. The rearrangement joins TRBV30 to TRBJ2-2, with no clear D. This TCR came from a human donor with glioblastoma. CDR3 nucleotide sequence: TGTGCCTGGAGCATTGACGAGGCCGGGGAGCTGTTTTTT. The encoded protein is CAWSIDEAGELFF.